These 22 T cell receptor beta chains came from one sample sequenced in a study of shared clonotypes between healthy human individuals. As defined, naive CD8 cells were CD45RO-negative and positively selected for CCR7, with terminally differentiated effector memory CD45RA+ cells excluded. Sequencing used immunoSEQ multiplex PCR; TCRdb keeps in-frame clones, though not all of them. The sample carries over 2,000,000 clones, about 94% recorded once. The material sequenced was naive CD8+ T cells from PBMCs. The receptors come from a man between 18 and 35 years old in good health. Some clones in this sample may be carry-over from other donors' samples.

This rearrangement joins TRBV19 to TRBJ2-2; TRBD1 matches 7 bases. The CDR3 contains 15 residues. Germline CDR1 reads LNHDA; CDR2 reads SQIVND (reference sequence). V lost 4 bases, J lost 4 bases, and 6 bases stayed unmatched. The CDR3 sequence is CASSKTGMITGELFF. DNA for the CDR3: TGTGCCAGTAGTAAGACAGGGATGATCACCGGGGAGCTGTTTTTT. Based on the CDR3 plus reference TRBV19 and TRBJ2-2, the full variable domain is DGGITQSPKYLFRKEGQNVTLSCEQNLNHDAMYWYRQDPGQGLRLIYYSQIVNDFQKGDIAEGYSVSREKKESFPLTVTSAQKNPTAFYLCASSKTGMITGELFFGEGSRLTVL.

The V gene is TRBV28, the J gene TRBJ2-5; D may be TRBD2 (6 bases). V lost 5 bases, J lost 8 bases, and 12 bases lay in between. In germline, CDR1 is MDHEN, CDR2 SYDVKM. The CDR3 sequence is 12 residues long. The CDR3 loop reads CASSSGGDTQYF. The CDR3 nucleotides read TGTGCCAGCAGTAGTGGCGGGGACACCCAGTACTTC. Variable domain in full (rest from reference TRBV28 and TRBJ2-5): DVKVTQSSRYLVKRTGEKVFLECVQDMDHENMFWYRQDPGLGLRLIYFSYDVKMKEKGDIPEGYSVSREKKERFSLILESASTNQTSMYLCASSSGGDTQYFGPGTRLLVL.

This chain uses TRBV13 with TRBJ1-2; D is unresolved. This CDR3 has 14 amino acids. Germline V gene data show CDR1 as PRHDT and CDR2 as FYEKMQ (reference sequence). The V end lost 3 bases, the J end lost 5 bases, and 13 bases lay between the germline ends. CDR3 DNA: TGTGCCAGCAGCTTTTTTCAGGTTCCTTATGGCTACACCTTC. It codes for CASSFFQVPYGYTF.

The chain carries TRBV13 and TRBJ2-3; TRBD2 is a possible D gene (5 bases). The CDR3 has 16 amino acids. Germline V gene sequence: CDR1 PRHDT, CDR2 FYEKMQ (reference sequence). V lost 1 base and J 0 bases, leaving 11 bases between the germline ends. The CDR3 sequence is CASSLAPGSSTDTQYF. CDR3 DNA: TGTGCCAGCAGCTTAGCTCCGGGATCTAGCACAGATACGCAGTATTTT.

The chain uses TRBV13 and TRBJ2-1, with 14 bases matching TRBD2. Unmatched junction bases numbered 3, after V lost 5 bases and J lost 6 bases. This CDR3 has 15 amino acids. Germline values: CDR1 PRHDT, CDR2 FYEKMQ (reference sequence). CDR3 coding DNA: TGTGCCAGCAGCCAAGGGACTAGCGGGAGCAATGAGCAGTTCTTC. This encodes CASSQGTSGSNEQFF.

V usage is TRBV6-6 and J usage is TRBJ1-1; no clear D gene. The CDR3 totals 14 residues. V lost 1 base to trimming and J lost 4 bases, with 10 bases between them. CDR1 and CDR2 (germline): MNHNY, SVGAGI (reference sequence). CDR3 sequence: CASSYLPDGTEAFF. In DNA, the CDR3 is TGTGCCAGCAGTTACTTGCCGGACGGCACTGAAGCTTTCTTT.

V gene TRBV6-1 combines with J gene TRBJ2-7; D not certain. The CDR3 loop spans 14 amino acids. V shed 8 bases and J shed 5 bases, with 19 bases lying between them. Germline CDR1 and CDR2: MNHNS and SASEGT. The CDR3 loop reads CASRARPIRDEQYF. DNA for the CDR3: TGTGCCAGCCGCGCTCGGCCCATTCGGGACGAGCAGTACTTC.

The chain links TRBV7-6 to TRBJ1-5, with a weak D call TRBD1 (6 bases). The CDR3 sequence is 15 residues long. The ends were cut back, 2 bases at V and 2 bases at J, with 10 bases in the middle. Germline loops: CDR1 SGHVS, CDR2 FNYEAQ. The CDR3 region has the DNA TGTGCCAGCAGCTTATACGCAGGGGGCAATCAGCCCCAGCATTTT. Protein sequence: CASSLYAGGNQPQHF.

This CDR3 is CASGDRTSEFF. CDR3 in DNA: TGTGCCAGCGGTGATCGGACTAGCGAGTTCTTC. V and J are TRBV28 and TRBJ2-1; 9 bases agree with TRBD2. With 8 bases clipped from V and 14 bases from J, the junction kept 7 bases outside the gene matches. Germline V lookup: CDR1 MDHEN, CDR2 SYDVKM. CDR3 length: 11 amino acids.

V is TRBV27 and J is TRBJ2-7, with D unclear. Trimming left V 5 bases short and J 6 bases short, with 14 bases between. The length of the CDR3 is 13 residues. Germline V gene sequence: CDR1 MNHEY, CDR2 SMNVEV (reference sequence). DNA for the CDR3: TGTGCCAGCAGTATCCGGTCCTATTCCGAGCAGTACTTC. Amino acid sequence: CASSIRSYSEQYF.

This chain connects TRBV19 to TRBJ1-5, with D unresolved. Germline V lookup: CDR1 LNHDA, CDR2 SQIVND (reference sequence). The CDR3 has 17 amino acids. The V end lost 4 bases, the J end lost 1 base, and 17 bases lay between the germline ends. CDR3 bases: TGTGCCAGTAGTAACGGATGGGCCGACCCCAGCAATCAGCCCCAGCATTTT. It yields the protein CASSNGWADPSNQPQHF.

The count of this clone is one. The V call is TRBV16, the J call TRBJ2-2, with D uncertain. Germline CDR1 KGHSY, CDR2 FQNENV. The CDR3 totals 11 residues. Trimming pared 0 bases from V and 7 bases from J, leaving 0 bases between. DNA for the CDR3: TGTGCCAGCAGCCAATCCGGGGAGCTGTTTTTT. Translation: CASSQSGELFF.

The chain uses TRBV29-1 and TRBJ2-7; the match to TRBD1 covers 8 bases. In germline, CDR1 is SQVTM, CDR2 ANQGSEA. V shed 6 bases, J shed 7 bases, and the junction held 17 bases outside the gene matches. This CDR3 has 15 residues. CDR3 nucleotides: TGCAGCGTCGAGACCTATCAGGACAGGGCTGGGGAGCAGTACTTC. This codes for CSVETYQDRAGEQYF.

J is TRBJ2-1 and V is TRBV20-1; no firm D call. The CDR3 sequence is 11 residues long. CDR1 is DFQATT, CDR2 SNEGSKA, per germline (reference sequence). V gave up 4 bases and J gave up 7 bases, with 8 bases separating them. DNA of the CDR3: TGCAGTGCTACAAAAGGGAATGAGCAGTTCTTC. It encodes CSATKGNEQFF.

The genes are TRBV30 and TRBJ1-4, with 7 bases identical to TRBD1. The CDR3 has 13 amino acids. Germline V gene sequence: CDR1 GTSNPN, CDR2 SVGIG (reference sequence). Unmatched junction bases numbered 6, after V lost 7 bases and J lost 4 bases. The CDR3, as DNA: TGTGCCTTCTCAGGACAGGTTAATGAAAAACTGTTTTTT. The encoded protein is CAFSGQVNEKLFF.

This clone was counted once. The V and J genes are TRBV4-1 and TRBJ2-1; 7 bases map to TRBD2. This CDR3 contains 15 residues. Germline values: CDR1 MGHRA, CDR2 YSYEKL. V shed 3 bases, J shed 8 bases, and the junction held 10 bases outside the gene matches. The CDR3 loop reads CASSHRLARSDEQFF. As DNA, the CDR3 is TGCGCCAGCAGCCACCGACTAGCCCGGTCTGATGAGCAGTTCTTC.

Of note for this clone: At the DNA level, this CDR3 is encoded by other sequences in the same sample as well. The chain is built from TRBV27 and TRBJ1-5; no definite D call. The CDR3 extends over 15 amino acids. Deletions cut 3 bases from V and 2 bases from J, with 11 bases between. Germline loops: CDR1 MNHEY, CDR2 SMNVEV (reference sequence). The CDR3 loop is CASSLRGSGNQPQHF. The CDR3 coding sequence is TGTGCCAGCAGTTTGCGGGGATCGGGCAATCAGCCCCAGCATTTT.

This chain uses TRBV27 with TRBJ2-4; the D gene is possibly TRBD2 (6 bases). The germline V gene has CDR1 MNHEY and CDR2 SMNVEV (reference sequence). The CDR3 consists of 13 residues. The V and J ends lost 8 bases and 11 bases respectively, with 19 bases between them. As DNA, the CDR3 is TGTGCCAGCGGCGACCGCGGGACTCCAGTTCAGTACTTC. Protein: CASGDRGTPVQYF.

The genes are TRBV28 and TRBJ1-4, with D perhaps TRBD1 (6 bases). This CDR3 contains 17 residues. Germline V gene data show CDR1 as MDHEN and CDR2 as SYDVKM. The V end was cut by 7 bases, the J end by 8 bases, with 26 bases between. CDR3 sequence reads: CASIRDKGAGVSEKLFF. The CDR3 DNA reads TGTGCCAGCATTAGGGACAAGGGAGCCGGGGTGTCCGAAAAACTGTTTTTT.

The table lists this clone with a count of one. V gene TRBV28 combines with J gene TRBJ2-5; TRBD2 aligns across 7 bases. The V gene's germline CDR1 is MDHEN and CDR2 SYDVKM. Germline trimming cut 8 bases from V and 5 bases from J; bases unmatched to any gene: 11. CDR3 length equals 14 residues. The CDR3 DNA reads as TGTGCCAGCTGGGGGGGGAGGGATCCGGAGACCCAGTACTTC. This sequence encodes CASWGGRDPETQYF.

The chain is built from TRBV19 and TRBJ2-7; D remains unclear. The CDR3 runs to 16 residues. Germline CDR1 is LNHDA and CDR2 is SQIVND (reference sequence). Trimming removed 3 bases from V and 2 bases from J, with 17 bases in between. This chain's CDR3 is CASSIRSAGPAYEQYF. The CDR3 nucleotides read TGTGCCAGTAGTATCAGGTCGGCAGGACCGGCCTACGAGCAGTACTTC.

The chain employs TRBV6-6 and TRBJ2-3, with D unresolved. From germline, CDR1 is MNHNY and CDR2 SVGAGI (reference sequence). Trimming removed 5 bases at V and 6 bases at J, with 15 bases between. The CDR3 sequence is 14 residues long. CDR3 sequence reads: CASSPYVSSDTQYF. In nucleotides, the CDR3 is TGTGCCAGCAGTCCCTATGTGAGCTCGGATACGCAGTATTTT.